This TCR beta chain was found in a study of control samples from healthy donors and cancer patients. As for this clone: Other nucleotide sequences in the sample specify the same CDR3.

Assay: immunoSEQ multiplex PCR; the TCRdb copy retains only in-frame clones and omits some. Seen here are about 130,000 clones, over 90% observed once, and the top ten hold 12% to 15%. Germline V gene sequence: CDR1 SGHTA, CDR2 FQGNSA. Deletions cut 5 bases from V and 2 bases from J, with 6 bases between. CDR3 length: 12 residues. Sequenced material: PBMCs. The TCR comes from a man between 60 and 70 years old with colorectal cancer. The rearrangement links TRBV7-2 to TRBJ2-5, with D hard to call. The CDR3 DNA reads TGTGCCAGCAGCCTTAGACAAGAGACCCAGTACTTC. It encodes CASSLRQETQYF.